Below, 26 T cell receptor beta chains from the same sample are listed, as sequenced in a study of control samples from healthy donors and cancer patients. Method: immunoSEQ multiplex PCR; TCRdb's copy keeps in-frame clones and lacks some. The sample shows around 55,000 clones, roughly 88% of them seen only once. Sequencing was performed on blood. These TCRs come from a man aged 50 or older in good health.

In this sample, this clone turned up a few times. The rearrangement joins TRBV7-2 to TRBJ1-3; the D is unclear. Per the germline V gene, CDR1 is SGHTA and CDR2 is FQGNSA. V shed 1 base and J shed 1 base, with 5 bases lying between them. The CDR3 sequence is 14 residues long. CDR3 loop: CASSLEWSGNTIYF. The CDR3 coding sequence is TGTGCCAGCAGCTTAGAGTGGTCTGGAAACACCATATATTTT.

CDR3 sequence: CASSLTGFEAFF. DNA for the CDR3: TGTGCCAGCAGTCTGACAGGGTTTGAAGCTTTCTTT. The chain carries TRBV28 and TRBJ1-1, with 7 bases fitting TRBD1. CDR3 length: 12 amino acids. V lost 5 bases and J lost 7; bases outside the gene matches: 4. CDR1 MDHEN and CDR2 SYDVKM come from the germline V gene.

This clone occurred once. The V gene is TRBV4-1, the J gene TRBJ2-3; 16 nucleotides match TRBD2. The CDR3 extends over 18 amino acids. CDR1 is MGHRA, CDR2 YSYEKL, per germline. After removal of 0 bases from V and 2 bases from J, the junction contained 2 bases not matched to a gene. CDR3 sequence (DNA): TGCGCCAGCAGCCAAGAGGGACTAGCGGGGGGGCCCACAGATACGCAGTATTTT. Translation gives CASSQEGLAGGPTDTQYF.

The chain is built from TRBV11-3 and TRBJ2-1; TRBD2 matches at 8 bases. V trimming: 0 bases; J trimming: 5 bases; junction bases outside the gene matches: 6. CDR1 is SGHNT, CDR2 YENEEA, per germline. The CDR3 is made up of 16 amino acids. The DNA of the CDR3 is TGTGCCAGCAGCTTAGATGGGGGTAGCGGGAACAATGAGCAGTTCTTC. Protein: CASSLDGGSGNNEQFF.

The gene calls are TRBV7-9 and TRBJ2-6; maybe TRBD2 (5 bases). CDR1 is SEHNR and CDR2 is FQNEAQ in the germline V gene (reference sequence). Between the trimmed V and J ends, which lost 3 bases and 3 bases, there was a span of 9 bases. The CDR3 spans 15 residues. The CDR3, as DNA: TGTGCCAGCAGCTTCCCAGGAGGTGGGGCCAACGTCCTGACTTTC. Its protein is CASSFPGGGANVLTF.

The chain uses TRBV7-2 and TRBJ1-2, with 9 bases fitting TRBD1. With V trimmed by 1 base and J by 6 bases, 6 bases remained unmatched. This CDR3 is 15 amino acids long. The V gene's germline CDR1 is SGHTA and CDR2 FQGNSA. The CDR3 sequence: CASSLVGQGMDGYTF. DNA of the CDR3: TGTGCCAGCAGCTTAGTGGGACAGGGCATGGATGGCTACACCTTC.

This clone appeared a few times. This chain's CDR3 is CASRTRTSGRNEQYF. As DNA, the CDR3 is TGTGCCAGCAGAACAAGGACTAGCGGGAGAAACGAGCAGTACTTC. V is TRBV7-2 and J is TRBJ2-7; 13 positions match TRBD2. CDR1 SGHTA and CDR2 FQGNSA come from the germline V gene. The CDR3 is 15 residues long. The V and J ends lost 6 bases and 5 bases, in that order; junction bases with no gene match: 7.

The V gene is TRBV7-9, the J gene TRBJ1-1; no clear D gene. Trimming pared 5 bases from V and 5 bases from J, leaving 12 bases between. CDR1 is SEHNR and CDR2 is FQNEAQ in the germline V gene (reference sequence). The CDR3 has 13 residues. This chain's CDR3 is CASSIRPGTEAFF. The CDR3 DNA reads TGTGCCAGCAGCATAAGGCCGGGGACTGAAGCTTTCTTT.

The rearrangement links TRBV7-8 to TRBJ2-1; D unresolved. This CDR3 contains 15 residues. V shed 5 bases and J shed 5 bases, with 16 bases lying between them. Germline-derived CDR1 and CDR2 are SGHVS and FQNEAQ. This CDR3 reads CASSKHYPPDNEQFF. For the CDR3, the DNA is TGTGCCAGCAGCAAGCACTATCCGCCCGACAATGAGCAGTTCTTC.

The table lists this clone with a few counts. This chain connects TRBV7-2 to TRBJ2-1, with D perhaps matching TRBD2 (5 bases). The V end lost 5 bases, the J end lost 9 bases, and 17 bases lay between the germline ends. This CDR3 region has 14 residues. Germline V lookup: CDR1 SGHTA, CDR2 FQGNSA. The chain's CDR3 is CASSPAVDTFEQFF. The CDR3 region has the DNA TGTGCCAGCAGCCCAGCGGTAGATACTTTTGAGCAGTTCTTC. Full variable domain (outside the CDR3, taken from reference TRBV7-2 and TRBJ2-1): GAGVSQSPSNKVTEKGKDVELRCDPISGHTALYWYRQSLGQGLEFLIYFQGNSAPDKSGLPSDRFSAERTGGSVSTLTIQRTQQEDSAVYLCASSPAVDTFEQFFGPGTRLTVL.

The CDR3: CASSLVREVNYEQYF. The CDR3 nucleotides are TGTGCCAGCAGCTTGGTCCGGGAGGTTAACTACGAGCAGTACTTC. The rearrangement uses TRBV5-5 and TRBJ2-7; 7 bases map to TRBD2. The CDR3 covers 15 residues. Germline V gives CDR1 SGHKS, CDR2 YYEKEE (reference sequence). V lost 0 bases and J lost 3; bases outside the gene matches: 6.

Here the CDR3 DNA reads TGTGCCAGCAGTTCACCGCAGGGGTATCAGTCACCCCTCCACTTT. This gives the protein CASSSPQGYQSPLHF. The chain has TRBV28 and TRBJ1-6, with D maybe TRBD1 (6 bases). The germline CDR1 and CDR2 sequences are MDHEN and SYDVKM. The CDR3 has 15 residues. V was trimmed by 4 bases and J by 10 bases, leaving 17 bases between them.

The rearrangement uses TRBV27 and TRBJ2-1; D gene ambiguous. This CDR3 is 18 amino acids long. Trimming pared 2 bases from V and 1 base from J, leaving 18 bases between. Germline CDR1 is MNHEY and CDR2 is SMNVEV (reference sequence). CDR3 sequence (DNA): TGTGCCAGCAGTTTAAAGAGGCCAGGCTCCCTTTCCTACAATGAGCAGTTCTTC. Amino acid sequence: CASSLKRPGSLSYNEQFF.

This clone was detected a few times. The CDR3 sequence: CASSFGTAYEQYF. CDR3 nucleotide sequence: TGTGCCAGCAGCTTCGGGACAGCTTACGAGCAGTACTTC. J is TRBJ2-7 and V is TRBV5-8, with TRBD1 matching over 7 bases. Germline assignment: CDR1 SGHTS and CDR2 YDEGEE. J lost 4 bases, V lost 2 bases, and 3 bases had no gene match. This CDR3 is built from 13 residues. Drawing the rest from reference TRBV5-8 and TRBJ2-7, the complete variable domain is EAGVTQSPTHLIKTRGQQATLRCSPISGHTSVYWYQQALGLGLQFLLWYDEGEERNRGNFPPRFSGRQFPNYSSELNVNALELEDSALYLCASSFGTAYEQYFGPGTRLTVT.

The rearrangement links TRBV7-2 to TRBJ2-2, with D unclear. Germline lookup yields CDR1 SGHTA and CDR2 FQGNSA. V was cut by 1 base and J by 5 bases, with 8 bases left in between. This CDR3 comprises 14 residues. CDR3 sequence (DNA): TGTGCCAGCAGCTTAGGTCGCGAGACCGGGGAGCTGTTTTTT. As protein: CASSLGRETGELFF.

The rearrangement uses TRBV6-2 or TRBV6-3 and TRBJ2-5; TRBD2 agrees at 13 bases. V was clipped by 5 bases and J by 5 bases; unmatched bases: 2. The length of the CDR3 is 14 residues. From germline, CDR1 is MNHEY and CDR2 SVGEGT. The chain's CDR3 is CASSGLAGEETQYF. The CDR3 coding sequence is TGTGCCAGCAGTGGACTAGCGGGAGAGGAGACCCAGTACTTC.

This rearrangement joins TRBV11-3 to TRBJ2-7; D ambiguous. Germline V lookup: CDR1 SGHNT, CDR2 YENEEA. This CDR3 has 12 amino acids. V lost 5 bases, J lost 7 bases, and 12 bases lay in between. The CDR3 sequence: CASSKPTAEQYF. The CDR3 nucleotides read TGTGCCAGCAGCAAACCTACGGCTGAGCAGTACTTC.

This clone came up once. The chain combines TRBV27 with TRBJ2-5; a possible D gene is TRBD2 (5 bases). CDR3 length equals 15 residues. V gave up 0 bases and J gave up 4 bases, with 12 bases separating them. CDR1 is MNHEY, CDR2 SMNVEV, per germline (reference sequence). The CDR3 region is CASSLSRELGETQYF. The CDR3 DNA follows: TGTGCCAGCAGTTTATCACGGGAACTTGGAGAGACCCAGTACTTC.

This rearrangement joins TRBV13 to TRBJ2-7; tentatively, D is TRBD2 (5 bases). Trimming stripped 0 bases from V and 2 bases from J, with 11 bases between. The CDR3 spans 15 residues. Germline V gives CDR1 PRHDT, CDR2 FYEKMQ (reference sequence). The CDR3 nucleotides read TGTGCCAGCAGCTTAGGAGCGGTATTCCCCTACGAGCAGTACTTC. As protein: CASSLGAVFPYEQYF.

The V gene is TRBV28, the J gene TRBJ2-2; 8 bases are a match to TRBD1. Germline V gives CDR1 MDHEN, CDR2 SYDVKM. The CDR3 totals 13 residues. The J segment lost 7 bases and the V segment lost 6 bases, leaving 4 bases of the junction unmatched. The chain's CDR3 is CASRGQGGGELFF. DNA for the CDR3: TGTGCCAGCAGAGGACAGGGAGGCGGGGAGCTGTTTTTT.

The chain employs TRBV3-1 (or the pseudogene TRBV3-2) and TRBJ2-1; 9 bases line up with TRBD1. J gave up 2 bases and V 1 base, and 0 bases lay outside the gene matches. Germline CDR1 reads LGHDT; CDR2 reads YNNKEL (reference sequence). The CDR3 is made up of 15 amino acids. The CDR3 loop is CASSQGQGAYNEQFF. The CDR3, as DNA: TGTGCCAGCAGCCAAGGACAGGGGGCCTACAATGAGCAGTTCTTC.

This clone was seen a single time. The chain recombines TRBV11-2 with TRBJ2-1; D is unresolved. Trimming took off 5 bases at V and 11 bases at J, with 10 bases between the two ends. The germline V gene has CDR1 SGHAT and CDR2 FQNNGV. The CDR3 totals 11 residues. CDR3 coding DNA: TGTGCCAGCAGCCACCAGTTAAAGCAGTTCTTC. As protein: CASSHQLKQFF.

V is TRBV19 and J is TRBJ1-2; D may be TRBD1 (5 bases). Germline V CDR1 and CDR2: LNHDA, SQIVND (reference sequence). V lost 5 bases and J lost 2, with 12 bases in between. This CDR3 contains 14 residues. The CDR3 DNA reads as TGTGCCAGTAGTCCGGGACGGAGAAACTATGGCTACACCTTC. This translates into CASSPGRRNYGYTF.

The V call is TRBV30, the J call TRBJ2-7, with D unclear. V was shortened by 1 base and J by 5 bases, with 9 bases between the two germline ends. Germline assignment: CDR1 GTSNPN and CDR2 SVGIG (reference sequence). This CDR3 is 12 amino acids long. The CDR3 DNA follows: TGTGCCTGGAGTGAAAGTTCCGACGAGCAGTACTTC. As protein: CAWSESSDEQYF.

The chain uses TRBV7-2 and TRBJ1-5, with D tentatively TRBD1 (5 bases). The V gene lost 2 bases and the J gene lost 1 base, with 12 bases spanning the gap. The CDR3 runs to 16 residues. Germline CDR1 and CDR2: SGHTA and FQGNSA. The CDR3 DNA is TGTGCCAGCAGCTTATCGGTCGGGGGGAGCAATCAGCCCCAGCATTTT. It encodes CASSLSVGGSNQPQHF.

This clone was recorded only once. V usage is TRBV29-1 and J usage is TRBJ2-7; the D gene is possibly TRBD1 (6 bases). With 4 bases removed from V and 0 bases from J, the gap between germline ends came to 13 bases. CDR1 is SQVTM, CDR2 ANQGSEA, per germline. This CDR3 comprises 14 residues. This chain's CDR3 is CSVATGKISYEQYF. The CDR3 nucleotides read TGCAGCGTTGCCACAGGGAAAATCTCCTACGAGCAGTACTTC.